This T cell receptor beta chain was sequenced during a study of technical replicates of blood from several donors. Profiled with immunoSEQ multiplex PCR; TCRdb holds only in-frame clones, not every one. The sample carries about 66,000 clones, about 90% recorded once. The CDR3 sequence is 12 residues long. Trimming removed 7 bases at V and 0 bases at J, with 6 bases between. CDR1 LNHDA and CDR2 SQIVND come from the germline V gene (reference sequence). The receptor was isolated from a human donor in good health. This rearrangement joins TRBV19 to TRBJ2-5; D is perhaps TRBD1 (5 bases). Sequencing input: T cells isolated from PBMCs. In DNA, the CDR3 is TGTGCCAGTAAGGGGTACCAAGAGACCCAGTACTTC. This gives the protein CASKGYQETQYF.